This T cell receptor (beta chain) was identified during a study of neurological immune-mediated disorders. The CDR3 runs 13 residues. Deletions cut 4 bases from V and 5 bases from J, with 10 bases between. CDR1 is MNHEY, CDR2 SVGAGI, per germline. This clonotype came up many times. TCRdb used MiXCR to reprocess the 5' RACE reads, holding one entry per CDR3 protein. The profile covers 50,000 to 80,000 distinct CDR3 sequences, with 3.4% appearing a single time and about 3.5% taken by the ten largest. Sequenced input: PBMCs. The TCR was taken from a man between 40 and 49 years old with multiple sclerosis. The V and J genes are TRBV6-5 and TRBJ2-3; D possibly uses TRBD1 or TRBD2 (5 bases each). CDR3 DNA sequence: TGTGCCAGCAGTTTTGGGGCGGGAGATACGCAGTATTTT. It encodes CASSFGAGDTQYF.